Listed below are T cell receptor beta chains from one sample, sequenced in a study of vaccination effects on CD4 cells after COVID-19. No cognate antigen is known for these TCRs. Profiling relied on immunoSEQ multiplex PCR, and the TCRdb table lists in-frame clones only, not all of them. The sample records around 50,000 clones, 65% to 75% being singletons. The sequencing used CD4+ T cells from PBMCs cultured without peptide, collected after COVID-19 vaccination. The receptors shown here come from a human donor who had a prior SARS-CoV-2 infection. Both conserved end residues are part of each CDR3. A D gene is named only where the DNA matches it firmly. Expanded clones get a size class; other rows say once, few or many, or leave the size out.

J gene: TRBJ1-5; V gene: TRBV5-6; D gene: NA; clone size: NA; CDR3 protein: CASSPGGGINQPQHF; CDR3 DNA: TGTGCCAGCAGCCCCGGGGGGGGTATCAATCAGCCCCAGCATTTT
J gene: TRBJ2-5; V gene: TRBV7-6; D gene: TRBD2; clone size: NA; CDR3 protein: CASSLVPPPRTSGGQETQYF; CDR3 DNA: TGTGCCAGCAGCTTAGTACCACCCCCGAGGACTAGCGGGGGTCAAGAGACCCAGTACTTC
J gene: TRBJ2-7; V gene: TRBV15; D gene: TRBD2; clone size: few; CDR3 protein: CATSRGLPTSGAYEQYF; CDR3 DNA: TGTGCCACCAGCAGAGGGCTCCCGACTAGCGGGGCCTACGAGCAGTACTTC
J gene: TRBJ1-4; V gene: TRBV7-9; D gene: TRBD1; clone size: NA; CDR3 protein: CASSPGGTNEKLFF; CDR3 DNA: TGTGCCAGCAGCCCAGGGGGTACTAATGAAAAACTGTTTTTT
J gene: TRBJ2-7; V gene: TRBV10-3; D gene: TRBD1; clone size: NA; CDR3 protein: CAINSDRGPHSYEQYF; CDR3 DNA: TGTGCCATCAATTCTGACAGGGGTCCTCACTCCTACGAGCAGTACTTC
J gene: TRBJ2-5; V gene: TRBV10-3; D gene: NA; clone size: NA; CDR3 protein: CAISDVGGSTQYF; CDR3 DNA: TGTGCCATCAGTGACGTGGGTGGAAGTACCCAGTACTTC
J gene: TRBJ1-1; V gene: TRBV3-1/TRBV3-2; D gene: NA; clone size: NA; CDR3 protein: CASSQDNGNTEAFF; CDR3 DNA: TGTGCCAGCAGCCAAGATAACGGTAACACTGAAGCTTTCTTT
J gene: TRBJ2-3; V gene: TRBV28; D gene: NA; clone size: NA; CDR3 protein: CASSLKGNTQYF; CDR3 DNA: TGTGCCAGCAGTTTGAAGGGGAATACGCAGTATTTT
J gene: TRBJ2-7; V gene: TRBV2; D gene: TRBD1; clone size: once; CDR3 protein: CASTPGQGYEQYF; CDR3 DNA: TGTGCCAGCACACCGGGACAGGGCTACGAGCAGTACTTC
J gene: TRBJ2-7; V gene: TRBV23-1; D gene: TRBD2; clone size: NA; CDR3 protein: CARKTTSGSSYEQYF; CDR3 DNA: TGCGCCCGAAAAACAACTAGCGGGAGCTCCTACGAGCAGTACTTC
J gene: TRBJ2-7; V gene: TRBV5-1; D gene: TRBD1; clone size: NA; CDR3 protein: CASSRDRVVYEQYF; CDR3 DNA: TGCGCCAGCAGCCGGGACAGGGTGGTGTACGAGCAGTACTTC
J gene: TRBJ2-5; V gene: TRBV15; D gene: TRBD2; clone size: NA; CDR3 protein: CATSRLAGGPETQYF; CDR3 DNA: TGTGCCACCAGCAGACTAGCGGGAGGGCCAGAGACCCAGTACTTC
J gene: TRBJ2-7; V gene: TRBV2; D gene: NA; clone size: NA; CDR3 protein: CASSLPRSIQYF; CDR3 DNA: TGTGCCAGCAGTCTTCCGCGGAGTATCCAGTACTTC
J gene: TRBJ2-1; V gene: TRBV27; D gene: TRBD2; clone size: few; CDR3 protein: CASSSQTSGGAPEQFF; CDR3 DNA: TGTGCCAGCAGTTCCCAGACTAGCGGGGGGGCCCCCGAGCAGTTCTTC
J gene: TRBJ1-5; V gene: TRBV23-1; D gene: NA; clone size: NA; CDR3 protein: CASSQRSQSYSNQPQHF; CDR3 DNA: TGCGCCAGCAGTCAAAGGTCGCAGAGCTATAGCAATCAGCCCCAGCATTTT
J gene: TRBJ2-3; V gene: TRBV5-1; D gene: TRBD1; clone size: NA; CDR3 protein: CASSPVGQGGSDTQYF; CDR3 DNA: TGCGCCAGCAGTCCGGTAGGACAGGGTGGTTCAGATACGCAGTATTTT
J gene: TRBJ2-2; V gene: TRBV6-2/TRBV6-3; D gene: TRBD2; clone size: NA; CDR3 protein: CASSYRAGRSHGELFF; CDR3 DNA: TGTGCCAGCAGTTACCGGGCCGGGAGGAGTCACGGGGAGCTGTTTTTT
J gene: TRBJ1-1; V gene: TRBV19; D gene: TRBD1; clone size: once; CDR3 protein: CASRWDRGSGTEAFF; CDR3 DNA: TGTGCCAGTAGATGGGACAGGGGATCAGGGACTGAAGCTTTCTTT
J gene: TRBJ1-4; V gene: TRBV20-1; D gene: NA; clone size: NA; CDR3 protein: CSAPRGRLFF; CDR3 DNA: TGCAGTGCTCCCCGAGGTAGACTGTTTTTT
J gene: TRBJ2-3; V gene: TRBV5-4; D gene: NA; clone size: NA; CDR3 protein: CASSLAASTDTQYF; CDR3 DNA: TGTGCCAGCAGCTTGGCCGCGAGCACAGATACGCAGTATTTT
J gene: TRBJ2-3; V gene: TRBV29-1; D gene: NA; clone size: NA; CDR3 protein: CSVRRGSRPGDTQYF; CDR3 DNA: TGCAGCGTTCGAAGGGGCTCCCGACCGGGTGATACGCAGTATTTT
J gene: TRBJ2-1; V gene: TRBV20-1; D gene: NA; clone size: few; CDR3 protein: CSARDYNEQFF; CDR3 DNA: TGCAGTGCTAGGGATTACAATGAGCAGTTCTTC
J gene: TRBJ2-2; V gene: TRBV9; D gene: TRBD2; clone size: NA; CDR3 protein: CASTSGGPTYANTGELFF; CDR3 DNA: TGTGCCAGCACCTCGGGGGGACCTACCTACGCGAACACCGGGGAGCTGTTTTTT
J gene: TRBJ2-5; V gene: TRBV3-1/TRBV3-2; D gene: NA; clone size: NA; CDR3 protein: CASSQGLSVQETQYF; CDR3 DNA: TGTGCCAGCAGCCAAGGATTGTCAGTTCAAGAGACCCAGTACTTC
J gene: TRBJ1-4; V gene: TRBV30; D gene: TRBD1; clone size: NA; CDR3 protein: CAWSDQGQLDEKLFF; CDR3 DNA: TGTGCCTGGAGTGACCAGGGACAGTTGGATGAAAAACTGTTTTTT
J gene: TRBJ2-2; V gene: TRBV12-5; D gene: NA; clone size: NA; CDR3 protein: CASGLGSGELFF; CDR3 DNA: TGTGCTAGTGGTTTAGGATCCGGGGAGCTGTTTTTT
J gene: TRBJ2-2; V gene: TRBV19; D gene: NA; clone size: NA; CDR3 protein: CASSPQPGANTGELFF; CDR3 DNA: TGTGCCAGTAGTCCTCAACCGGGGGCCAACACCGGGGAGCTGTTTTTT
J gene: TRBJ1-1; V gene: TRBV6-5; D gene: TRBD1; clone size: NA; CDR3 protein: CASTRTGYTEAFF; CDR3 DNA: TGTGCCAGCACTAGGACAGGGTACACTGAAGCTTTCTTT
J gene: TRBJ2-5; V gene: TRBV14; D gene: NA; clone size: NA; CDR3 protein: CASSPVGAYQETQYF; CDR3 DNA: TGTGCCAGCAGCCCGGTAGGGGCGTACCAAGAGACCCAGTACTTC
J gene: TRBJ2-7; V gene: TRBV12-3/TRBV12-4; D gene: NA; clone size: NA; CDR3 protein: CASSPQGWGEQYF; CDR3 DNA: TGTGCCAGCAGCCCCCAGGGGTGGGGCGAGCAGTACTTC
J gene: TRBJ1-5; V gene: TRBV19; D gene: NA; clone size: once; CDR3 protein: CASSRDSNQPQHF; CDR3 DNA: TGTGCCAGTAGTAGGGACAGCAATCAGCCCCAGCATTTT
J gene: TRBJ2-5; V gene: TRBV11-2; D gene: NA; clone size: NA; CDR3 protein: CASAWGSQETQYF; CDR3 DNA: TGTGCCAGCGCCTGGGGAAGTCAAGAGACCCAGTACTTC
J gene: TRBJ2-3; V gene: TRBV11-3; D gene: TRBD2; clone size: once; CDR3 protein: CASSLRTAGGLVTDTQYF; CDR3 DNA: TGTGCCAGCAGCCTCAGGACAGCGGGAGGGCTTGTCACAGATACGCAGTATTTT
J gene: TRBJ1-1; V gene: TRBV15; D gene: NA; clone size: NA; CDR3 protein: CATSRDSRWDTEAFF; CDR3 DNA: TGTGCCACCAGCAGAGATAGTAGGTGGGACACTGAAGCTTTCTTT
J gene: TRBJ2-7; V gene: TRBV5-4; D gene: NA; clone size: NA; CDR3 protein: CASSLRSGVRYEQYF; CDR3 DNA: TGTGCCAGCAGCCTAAGGTCGGGAGTAAGGTACGAGCAGTACTTC
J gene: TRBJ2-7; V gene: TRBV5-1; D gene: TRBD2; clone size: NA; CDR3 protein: CASSRLISGGSGYEQYF; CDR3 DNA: TGCGCCAGCAGCCGCTTGATATCGGGAGGGTCCGGCTACGAGCAGTACTTC
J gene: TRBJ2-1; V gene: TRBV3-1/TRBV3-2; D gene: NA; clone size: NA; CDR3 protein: CASSQYYNEQFF; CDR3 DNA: TGTGCCAGCAGCCAATACTACAATGAGCAGTTCTTC
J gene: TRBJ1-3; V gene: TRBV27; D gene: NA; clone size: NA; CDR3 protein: CASSSYQGGGNTIYF; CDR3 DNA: TGTGCCAGCAGTTCCTATCAGGGAGGAGGAAACACCATATATTTT
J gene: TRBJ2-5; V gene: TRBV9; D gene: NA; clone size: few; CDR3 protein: CASSFGGFRDLETQYF; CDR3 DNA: TGTGCCAGCAGCTTCGGAGGGTTCAGAGACCTAGAGACCCAGTACTTC
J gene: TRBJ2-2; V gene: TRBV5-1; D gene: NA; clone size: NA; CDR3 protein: CASSLKGNTGELFF; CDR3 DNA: TGCGCCAGCAGCTTGAAGGGAAACACCGGGGAGCTGTTTTTT
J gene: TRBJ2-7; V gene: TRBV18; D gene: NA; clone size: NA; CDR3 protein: CASSPKDNYNYEQYF; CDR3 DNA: TGTGCCAGCTCACCCAAGGACAACTACAACTACGAGCAGTACTTC
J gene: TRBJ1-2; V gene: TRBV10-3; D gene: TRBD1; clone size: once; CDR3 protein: CAISEGTEGRGYTF; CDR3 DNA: TGTGCCATCAGTGAAGGGACAGAGGGTCGTGGCTACACCTTC
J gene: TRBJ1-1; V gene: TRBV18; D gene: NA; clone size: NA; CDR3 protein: CASSPLRVDMEAFF; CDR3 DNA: TGTGCCAGCTCACCACTGAGGGTTGATATGGAAGCTTTCTTT